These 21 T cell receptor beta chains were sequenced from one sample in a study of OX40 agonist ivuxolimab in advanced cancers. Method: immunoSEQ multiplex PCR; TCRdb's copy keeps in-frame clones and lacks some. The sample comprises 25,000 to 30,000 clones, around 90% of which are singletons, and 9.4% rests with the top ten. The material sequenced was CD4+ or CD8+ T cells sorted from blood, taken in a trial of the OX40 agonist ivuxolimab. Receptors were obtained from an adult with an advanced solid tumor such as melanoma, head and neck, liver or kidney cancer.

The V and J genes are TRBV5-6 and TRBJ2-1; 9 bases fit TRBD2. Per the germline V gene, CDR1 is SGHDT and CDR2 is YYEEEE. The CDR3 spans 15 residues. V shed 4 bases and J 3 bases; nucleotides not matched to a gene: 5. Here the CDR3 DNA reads TGTGCCAGCAGCCCGACTAGCGGAAACTACAATGAGCAGTTCTTC. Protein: CASSPTSGNYNEQFF.

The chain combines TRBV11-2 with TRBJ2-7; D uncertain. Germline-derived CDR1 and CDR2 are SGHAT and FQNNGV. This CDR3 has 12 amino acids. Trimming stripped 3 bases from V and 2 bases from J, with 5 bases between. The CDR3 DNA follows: TGTGCCAGCAGCTTTGAAACCTACGAGCAGTACTTC. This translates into CASSFETYEQYF.

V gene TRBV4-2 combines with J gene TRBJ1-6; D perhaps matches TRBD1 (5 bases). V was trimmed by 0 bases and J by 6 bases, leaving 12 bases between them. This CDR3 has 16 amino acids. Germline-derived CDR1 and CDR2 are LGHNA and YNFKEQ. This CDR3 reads CASSQEATGVNSPLHF. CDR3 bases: TGTGCCAGCAGCCAAGAGGCAACGGGGGTTAATTCACCCCTCCACTTT.

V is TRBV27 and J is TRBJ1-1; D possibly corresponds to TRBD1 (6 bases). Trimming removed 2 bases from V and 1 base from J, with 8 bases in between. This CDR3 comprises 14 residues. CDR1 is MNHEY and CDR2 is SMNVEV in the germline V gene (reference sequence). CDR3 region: CASSLLGANTEAFF. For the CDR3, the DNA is TGTGCCAGCAGTTTACTGGGGGCGAACACTGAAGCTTTCTTT.

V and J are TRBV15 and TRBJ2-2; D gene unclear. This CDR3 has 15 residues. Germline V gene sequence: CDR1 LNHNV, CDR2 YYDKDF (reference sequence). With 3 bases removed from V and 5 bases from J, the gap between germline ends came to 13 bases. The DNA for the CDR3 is TGTGCCACCAGCAGCTCTCGAGTCGGTACCGGGGAGCTGTTTTTT. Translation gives CATSSSRVGTGELFF.

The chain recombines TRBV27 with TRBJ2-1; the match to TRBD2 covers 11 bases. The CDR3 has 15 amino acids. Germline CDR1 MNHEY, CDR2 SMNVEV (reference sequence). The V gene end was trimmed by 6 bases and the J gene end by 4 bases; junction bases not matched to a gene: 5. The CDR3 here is CASSILAGGYNEQFF. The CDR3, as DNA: TGTGCCAGCAGCATTTTAGCGGGAGGGTACAATGAGCAGTTCTTC.

CDR3 in amino acids: CASNTGGLDNTEAFF. The CDR3 coding sequence is TGTGCCAGCAATACAGGGGGGCTAGATAACACTGAAGCTTTCTTT. The V call is TRBV27, the J call TRBJ1-1; TRBD1 matches at 8 bases. CDR1 is MNHEY, CDR2 SMNVEV, per germline (reference sequence). The CDR3 contains 15 residues. Germline trimming cut 7 bases from V and 2 bases from J; bases unmatched to any gene: 9.

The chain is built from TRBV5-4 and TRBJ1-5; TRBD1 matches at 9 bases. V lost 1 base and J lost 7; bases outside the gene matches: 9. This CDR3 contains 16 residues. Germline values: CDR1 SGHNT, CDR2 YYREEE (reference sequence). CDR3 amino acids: CASSLRGQGIRQPQHF. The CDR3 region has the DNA TGTGCCAGCAGCTTGAGGGGACAGGGAATTAGGCAGCCCCAGCATTTT.

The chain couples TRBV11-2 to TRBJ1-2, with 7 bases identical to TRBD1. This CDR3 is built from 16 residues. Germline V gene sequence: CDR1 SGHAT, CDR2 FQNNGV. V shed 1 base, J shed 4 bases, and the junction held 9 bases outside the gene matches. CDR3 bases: TGTGCCAGCAGCTTAGTTAACTCGGGACAGAGCTATGGCTACACCTTC. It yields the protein CASSLVNSGQSYGYTF.

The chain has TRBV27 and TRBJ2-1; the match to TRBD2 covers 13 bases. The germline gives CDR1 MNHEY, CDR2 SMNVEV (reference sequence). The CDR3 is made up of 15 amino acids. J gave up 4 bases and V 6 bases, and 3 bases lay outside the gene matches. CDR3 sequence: CASSRGLAGYNEQFF. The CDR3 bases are TGTGCCAGCAGCCGGGGACTAGCGGGGTACAATGAGCAGTTCTTC.

The DNA of the CDR3 is TGTGCCAGCAGCTACTACAGGTCCCCTAACACTGAAGCTTTCTTT. It translates to CASSYYRSPNTEAFF. This chain uses TRBV4-2 with TRBJ1-1; TRBD1 is a possible D gene (5 bases). CDR1 LGHNA and CDR2 YNFKEQ come from the germline V gene. V lost 5 bases and J 2 bases, leaving 15 bases between the germline ends. The CDR3 loop spans 15 amino acids.

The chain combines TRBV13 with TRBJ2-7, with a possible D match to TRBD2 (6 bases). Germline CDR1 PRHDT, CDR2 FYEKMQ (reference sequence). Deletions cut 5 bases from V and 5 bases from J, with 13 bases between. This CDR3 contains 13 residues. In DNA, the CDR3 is TGTGCCAGCAGCCCGGAGGGAGAGAACGAGCAGTACTTC. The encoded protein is CASSPEGENEQYF.

Written as DNA, the CDR3 is TGTGCCAGCAGTTCATCAGACAGACTTAGCAATCAGCCCCAGCATTTT. This translates into CASSSSDRLSNQPQHF. The chain is built from TRBV6-5 and TRBJ1-5; D might be TRBD1 (5 bases). V was clipped by 4 bases and J by 0 bases, with 13 bases between them. Germline V CDR1 and CDR2: MNHEY, SVGAGI. The length of the CDR3 is 16 residues.

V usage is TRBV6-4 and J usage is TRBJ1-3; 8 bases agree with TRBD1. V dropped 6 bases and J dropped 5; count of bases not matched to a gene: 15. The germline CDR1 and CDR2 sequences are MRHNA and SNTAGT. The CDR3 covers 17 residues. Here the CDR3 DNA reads TGTGCCAGCAGACGTTCGGACAGGGTGGTTTACAGAAACACCATATATTTT. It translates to CASRRSDRVVYRNTIYF.

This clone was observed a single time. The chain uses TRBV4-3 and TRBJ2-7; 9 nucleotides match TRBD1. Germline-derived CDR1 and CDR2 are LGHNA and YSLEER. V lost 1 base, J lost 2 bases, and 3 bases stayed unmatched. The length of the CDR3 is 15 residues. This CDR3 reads CASSQGTGDTYEQYF. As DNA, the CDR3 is TGCGCCAGCAGCCAAGGGACAGGGGACACCTACGAGCAGTACTTC.

The CDR3 loop is CASSLSGISYEQYF. For the CDR3, the DNA is TGTGCCAGCAGTTTGAGCGGGATCTCCTACGAGCAGTACTTC. This chain uses TRBV27 with TRBJ2-7; TRBD2 matches at 7 bases. This CDR3 is 14 amino acids long. In germline, CDR1 is MNHEY, CDR2 SMNVEV (reference sequence). With 3 bases clipped from V and 0 bases from J, the junction kept 2 bases outside the gene matches.

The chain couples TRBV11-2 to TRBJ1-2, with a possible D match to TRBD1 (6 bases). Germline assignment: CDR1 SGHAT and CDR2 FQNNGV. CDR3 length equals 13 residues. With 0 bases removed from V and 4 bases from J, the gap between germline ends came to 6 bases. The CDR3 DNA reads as TGTGCCAGCAGCTTAGAACAGGGCTATGGCTACACCTTC. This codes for CASSLEQGYGYTF.

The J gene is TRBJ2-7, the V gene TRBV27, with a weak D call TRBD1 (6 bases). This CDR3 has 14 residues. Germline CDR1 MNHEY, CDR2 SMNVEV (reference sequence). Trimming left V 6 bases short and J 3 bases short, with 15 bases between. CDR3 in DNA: TGTGCCAGCAGGCTTCTGACAGGAATCTACGAGCAGTACTTC. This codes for CASRLLTGIYEQYF.

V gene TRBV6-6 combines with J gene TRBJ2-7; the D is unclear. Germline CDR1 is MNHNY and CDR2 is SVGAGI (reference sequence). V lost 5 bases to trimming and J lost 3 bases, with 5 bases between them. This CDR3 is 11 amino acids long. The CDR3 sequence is CASSDNYEQYF. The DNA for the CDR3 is TGTGCCAGCAGTGACAACTACGAGCAGTACTTC.

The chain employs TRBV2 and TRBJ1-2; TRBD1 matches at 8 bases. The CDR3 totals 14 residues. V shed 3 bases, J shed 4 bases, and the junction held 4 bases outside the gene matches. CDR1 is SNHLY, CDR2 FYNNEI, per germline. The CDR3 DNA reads TGTGCCAGCAGTGATACAGGGGGTTTCTATGGCTACACCTTC. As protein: CASSDTGGFYGYTF.

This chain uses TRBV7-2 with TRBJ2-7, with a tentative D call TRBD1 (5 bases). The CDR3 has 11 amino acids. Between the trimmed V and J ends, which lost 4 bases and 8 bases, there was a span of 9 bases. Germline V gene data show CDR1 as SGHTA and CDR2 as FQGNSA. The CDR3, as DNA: TGTGCCAGCAGCTCCGCAGGGAAGCAGTACTTC. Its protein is CASSSAGKQYF.